This T cell receptor beta chain was documented in a study of T cell responses to AZD1222 COVID-19 vaccine. TCRdb's table, derived via immunoSEQ multiplex PCR, lists solely in-frame clones and lacks some. The repertoire holds about 88,000 clones, with around nine tenths as singletons. On this clone: What it binds is not known.

Points from the study as a whole: Spike was spanned by vaccine-associated CD4 TCRs, with dominance at 160-218 and 743-854.

This CDR3 is 14 amino acids long. With 3 bases removed from V and 4 bases from J, the gap between germline ends came to 10 bases. Germline CDR1 is SGHAT and CDR2 is FQNNGV. Combined were second doses at about 4 or about 12 weeks. The sample consisted of peripheral blood, taken 28 days after the second AZD1222 dose. The clonotype originates from an adult who received the AZD1222 COVID-19 vaccine. The V and J genes are TRBV11-2 and TRBJ1-3, with D possibly being TRBD1 (6 bases). Here the CDR3 DNA reads TGTGCCAGCAGCTTGACAGGAGACGGAAACACCATATATTTT. Its protein product is CASSLTGDGNTIYF.